This TCR beta chain comes out of a study of post-analysis software for immune sequencing data (dated by TCRdb to between 2015 and 2017). As for the study more broadly: Recorded disease courses included relapsing-remitting, secondary progressive and progressive-relapsing multiple sclerosis, with some patients lacking subtype annotation. Patient repertoires were compared against ten to twelve previously published healthy control repertoires from donors aged 6 to 25 years. A subset of samples was prepared in parallel using single-end sample barcoding, then pooled and co-amplified after Illumina adapter ligation.

Libraries were constructed by PCR. The instrument given in TCRdb is Illumina HiSeq 2500. Unique molecular identifiers were incorporated into TCR beta cDNA libraries to reduce PCR and sequencing biases. Some 500,000 cDNA molecules were obtained per 1 to 10 million input T cells, so each molecule approximated one T cell. The patient libraries were prepared and sequenced with the same protocol used for the earlier healthy control dataset. Within a given batch, samples were prepared together, multiplexed and sequenced on the same HiSeq lane. Per the source publication's procedure: Raw barcoded reads were processed with MIGEC, and single-read molecular identifier groups were discarded before consensus assembly and CDR3 extraction. Clonotype tables were post-analysed with VDJtools, and diversity was normalized by down-sampling all datasets to the smallest sample size. To correct batch-related cross-sample contamination, repertoire overlap clustering matched CDR3 amino acid sequences but not nucleotide sequences. TCRdb cleaned the public reads at Q25 with fastp, built clones with MiXCR and kept in-frame beta chains. Identical CDR3 proteins give one entry, which carries the most common genes and DNA. The V and J calls and clone size are TCRdb's, not the authors'. Recorded for this sample are roughly 400,000 distinct CDR3 sequences; over 30% of them occurred a single time. The ten largest account for approximately 7.1% of the sample.

Cut back by 6 bases and 7 bases, the V and J ends lie 19 bases apart. From the cysteine through the phenylalanine, the CDR3 covers 15 amino acids. The CDR3 DNA has 45 bases and is translated from base 1. The germline V gene encodes CDR1 MDHEN and CDR2 SYDVKM. On this clonotype itself: It lacks a known antigen. Per-nucleotide qualities are absent, and no much larger clonotype sits a single base away.

On the study overall, not on this receptor specifically: Roughly 5 TRBV segments, including TRBV5-6, TRBV5-1 and TRBV20-1, were significantly more frequent in patients than controls. Strong co-clustering of samples prepared in the same batch was shown by direct clustering with F measure, prompting a batch-effect correction. Normalized Chao1 diversity was significantly lower in multiple sclerosis patients than controls, suggesting substantial peripheral T-cell clonal expansion. The multiple sclerosis patient group was slightly younger than the control group.

TCR beta repertoires were profiled from peripheral blood of 13 young patients with multiple sclerosis to demonstrate the VDJtools post-analysis software. Multiple sclerosis patients were children and adolescents aged about 6 to 16 years. The chain is made from TRBV28 and TRBJ2-1; the D gene is possibly TRBD2, with 6 bases matching. Sequenced input: blood. The clonotype comes from a girl aged 2-10 years with multiple sclerosis. The nucleotides are TGTGCCAGCAGATCCCTGGAGGCAGGGACTAATGAGCAGTTCTTC. Translated, this is CASRSLEAGTNEQFF.